Below, 3 T cell receptor beta chains from the same sample are listed, as sequenced in a study of molecular identifiers for immune sequencing clone quantification. TCRdb re-called the PCR reads through MiXCR, storing one row per CDR3 protein. The sample contains about 500,000 distinct CDR3 sequences, around 23% of which appear only once. Material for sequencing was naive CD8+ T cells from blood, with Jurkat cell RNA spiked in. Subset here: FACS-sorted CD8+CD4-CCR7+CD45RA+ naive T cells. These receptors were collected from a human donor in good health. Some libraries in this study had Jurkat cell RNA spiked in.

This clonotype showed up just a few times. The chain is built from TRBV21-1 and TRBJ2-7; the table calls TRBD1, which could not be checked here. TRBV21-1 is described as a pseudogene. The CDR3 extends over 16 amino acids. The CDR3 nucleotides read TGTGCCAGCAGCCCCACCCACGGGACAGGGATCCACGAGCAGTACTTC. The encoded protein is CASSPTHGTGIHEQYF.

This clonotype has more than one count but fewer than ten. This chain joins TRBV3-1 and TRBJ2-3; D may be TRBD2 (5 bases). V shed 1 base and J shed 8 bases, with 16 bases lying between them. This CDR3 contains 15 residues. From germline, CDR1 is LGHDT and CDR2 YNNKEL (reference sequence). The CDR3 nucleotides read TGTGCCAGCAGCCAAGCGGGGATCCATCCTTTTACGCAGTATTTT. This gives the protein CASSQAGIHPFTQYF.

This clonotype occurred a few times. V gene TRBV7-6 combines with J gene TRBJ2-5, with D unresolved. The CDR3 extends over 13 amino acids. Trimming took off 2 bases at V and 1 base at J, with 5 bases between the two ends. Germline assignment: CDR1 SGHVS and CDR2 FNYEAQ. The CDR3, as DNA: TGTGCCAGCAGCTTAAGGCCCCAAGAGACCCAGTACTTC. Translating gives CASSLRPQETQYF.